Presented here are 31 T cell receptor beta chains from one specimen sequenced in a study of vaccination and CD4 T cells after COVID-19. Cultured CD4+ T cell DNA was sequenced using the Oncomine TCR Beta short-read assay. A single record per CDR3 protein comes from TCRdb applying MiXCR to the PCR reads. The sample contains approximately 17,000 distinct CDR3 sequences, approximately 30% of which appear only once. Treatment: approximately 9-day PBMC culture with coronavirus spike peptide pools or control peptides (ViraFEST assay). Antigen specificity for these receptors is unknown. Sequenced sample: cultured CD4+ T cells from blood. These receptors were collected from a human donor with COVID-19.

This clonotype occurred a few times. The V gene is TRBV6-5, the J gene TRBJ1-3, with unresolved D. Trimming stripped 0 bases from V and 0 bases from J, with 12 bases between. Germline CDR1 reads MNHEY; CDR2 reads SVGAGI. CDR3 length equals 17 residues. The chain's CDR3 is CASSYSVAASSGNTIYF. In DNA, the CDR3 is TGTGCCAGCAGTTACTCCGTGGCAGCGAGCTCTGGAAACACCATATATTTT.

The CDR3 DNA reads TGTGCCAGCAGCTCCGGAGGGGCTGGGGCCAACGTCCTGACTTTC. This codes for CASSSGGAGANVLTF. The chain combines TRBV11-3 with TRBJ2-6; tentative D call: TRBD2 (6 bases). This CDR3 comprises 15 residues. Germline values: CDR1 SGHNT, CDR2 YENEEA. V was cut by 4 bases and J by 2 bases, with 9 bases left in between.

This clonotype occurred a few times. V usage is TRBV28 and J usage is TRBJ2-5; TRBD1 matches 11 bases. The V and J ends lost 1 base and 4 bases, in that order; junction bases with no gene match: 5. The CDR3 is 16 residues long. From germline, CDR1 is MDHEN and CDR2 SYDVKM. The CDR3 reads CASSLLGTGGLETQYF. For the CDR3, the DNA is TGTGCCAGCAGTTTATTAGGGACAGGGGGTTTAGAGACCCAGTACTTC. Full variable domain (rest looked up from reference TRBV28 and TRBJ2-5): DVKVTQSSRYLVKRTGEKVFLECVQDMDHENMFWYRQDPGLGLRLIYFSYDVKMKEKGDIPEGYSVSREKKERFSLILESASTNQTSMYLCASSLLGTGGLETQYFGPGTRLLVL.

The chain combines TRBV18 with TRBJ2-1; 11 positions agree with TRBD2. V dropped 4 bases and J dropped 4; count of bases not matched to a gene: 12. CDR1 and CDR2 from the germline V gene are KGHSH and LQKENI. The CDR3 totals 18 residues. The CDR3 DNA reads as TGTGCCAGCTCACTCATTAAAACTAGCGGGGGCCCTTACAATGAGCAGTTCTTC. This codes for CASSLIKTSGGPYNEQFF.

The rearrangement joins TRBV27 to TRBJ1-6; TRBD1 might be the D (6 bases). Germline CDR1 MNHEY, CDR2 SMNVEV (reference sequence). V was clipped by 5 bases and J by 0 bases, with 17 bases between them. This CDR3 spans 18 amino acids. CDR3 in amino acids: CASSTRAGADSYNSPLHF. The CDR3 region has the DNA TGTGCCAGCAGTACCCGAGCGGGGGCGGACTCCTATAATTCACCCCTCCACTTT.

This clonotype was counted between two and nine times. The rearrangement joins TRBV30 to TRBJ2-5, with D hard to call. V was trimmed by 0 bases and J by 7 bases, leaving 18 bases between them. Per the germline V gene, CDR1 is GTSNPN and CDR2 is SVGIG (reference sequence). The CDR3 is made up of 15 amino acids. This CDR3 reads CAWSVPLGTGSTQYF. DNA for the CDR3: TGTGCCTGGAGTGTACCCCTGGGCACCGGTTCGACCCAGTACTTC.

This chain uses TRBV18 with TRBJ2-2; D uncertain. The CDR3 consists of 16 residues. Trimming cost V 0 bases and J 4 bases, with 12 bases left between them. Germline loops: CDR1 KGHSH, CDR2 LQKENI. CDR3 residues: CASSPPLGLGTGELFF. As DNA, the CDR3 is TGTGCCAGCTCACCACCGCTAGGGCTTGGCACCGGGGAGCTGTTTTTT. The full variable domain, rest sourced from reference TRBV18 and TRBJ2-2, is NAGVMQNPRHLVRRRGQEARLRCSPMKGHSHVYWYRQLPEEGLKFMVYLQKENIIDESGMPKERFSAEFPKEGPSILRIQQVVRGDSAAYFCASSPPLGLGTGELFFGEGSRLTVL.

The V and J genes are TRBV14 and TRBJ2-2; no definite D call. V was shortened by 1 base and J by 3 bases, with 6 bases between the two germline ends. The germline gives CDR1 SGHDN, CDR2 FVKESK. CDR3 length: 14 residues. The CDR3 coding sequence is TGTGCCAGCAGCCAAGGGCGGTACACCGGGGAGCTGTTTTTT. Its translation: CASSQGRYTGELFF.

The V and J genes are TRBV14 and TRBJ1-2, with TRBD1 matching over 7 bases. Germline CDR1 reads SGHDN; CDR2 reads FVKESK. V lost 4 bases, J lost 6 bases, and 5 bases stayed unmatched. This CDR3 spans 13 amino acids. The CDR3 nucleotides are TGTGCCAGCAGCCCACGACAGGGCAATGGCTACACCTTC. Translated: CASSPRQGNGYTF.

The chain has TRBV19 and TRBJ2-1; the match to TRBD2 covers 10 bases. There are 13 residues in the CDR3. With 9 bases clipped from V and 9 bases from J, the junction kept 8 bases outside the gene matches. Looked up from germline, CDR1 is LNHDA and CDR2 is SQIVND (reference sequence). CDR3 amino acids: CASGTSVFGEQFF. The CDR3 DNA is TGTGCCAGCGGGACTAGCGTTTTCGGTGAGCAGTTCTTC.

This clonotype was seen a handful of times. The gene calls are TRBV6-1 and TRBJ1-1; 9 bases agree with TRBD1. Trimming at V came to 5 bases and at J to 3 bases, leaving 7 bases not matched to a gene. This CDR3 region has 15 residues. CDR1 is MNHNS, CDR2 SASEGT, per germline. The CDR3 region is CASSQQGARDTEAFF. The DNA for the CDR3 is TGTGCCAGCAGTCAACAGGGGGCGCGGGACACTGAAGCTTTCTTT.

CDR3 DNA sequence: TGTGCCAGCAGTGATTACCCGGATCAGCCCCAGCATTTT. The encoded protein is CASSDYPDQPQHF. The chain links TRBV28 to TRBJ1-5, with D unresolved. CDR1 and CDR2 (germline): MDHEN, SYDVKM. With 5 bases removed from V and 5 bases from J, the gap between germline ends came to 10 bases. The CDR3 is 13 amino acids.

The chain couples TRBV7-9 to TRBJ1-1; tentatively, D is TRBD1 (6 bases). Germline CDR1 reads SEHNR; CDR2 reads FQNEAQ (reference sequence). The length of the CDR3 is 13 residues. V was trimmed by 3 bases and J by 7 bases, leaving 12 bases between them. The chain's CDR3 is CASSFSTGSEAFF. The CDR3 bases are TGTGCCAGCAGCTTTTCGACAGGCAGTGAAGCTTTCTTT.

V gene TRBV6-2 or TRBV6-3 combines with J gene TRBJ2-7; 8 bases are shared with TRBD2. The CDR3 sequence is 16 residues long. Germline lookup yields CDR1 MNHEY and CDR2 SVGEGT. Unmatched junction bases numbered 9, after V lost 2 bases and J lost 3 bases. This chain's CDR3 is CASSYVSGAGHYEQYF. In nucleotides, the CDR3 is TGTGCCAGCAGTTACGTTAGCGGGGCGGGCCACTACGAGCAGTACTTC.

This rearrangement joins TRBV5-1 to TRBJ1-1; 7 nucleotides align to TRBD1. Per the germline V gene, CDR1 is SGHRS and CDR2 is YFSETQ. V gave up 4 bases and J gave up 1 base; unmatched junction bases: 10. The CDR3 has 16 amino acids. The CDR3 loop reads CASSRQPTGENTEAFF. DNA of the CDR3: TGCGCCAGCAGCCGACAGCCCACAGGGGAGAACACTGAAGCTTTCTTT.

This clonotype showed up just a few times. J is TRBJ1-5 and V is TRBV28, with D perhaps matching TRBD1 (5 bases). Germline loops: CDR1 MDHEN, CDR2 SYDVKM. V dropped 3 bases and J dropped 0 bases, with 9 bases sitting between them. The CDR3 totals 15 residues. CDR3 sequence reads: CASSFAGPSNQPQHF. The CDR3 nucleotides are TGTGCCAGCAGTTTTGCGGGGCCTAGCAATCAGCCCCAGCATTTT. The complete variable domain, with remaining parts taken from reference TRBV28 and TRBJ1-5, reads DVKVTQSSRYLVKRTGEKVFLECVQDMDHENMFWYRQDPGLGLRLIYFSYDVKMKEKGDIPEGYSVSREKKERFSLILESASTNQTSMYLCASSFAGPSNQPQHFGDGTRLSIL.

This chain connects TRBV28 to TRBJ1-6; D gene unclear. CDR3 size: 13 residues. The germline V gene has CDR1 MDHEN and CDR2 SYDVKM. Trimming stripped 7 bases from V and 0 bases from J, with 4 bases between. The CDR3 protein is CASTPSYNSPLHF. The CDR3 bases are TGTGCCAGCACCCCCTCCTATAATTCACCCCTCCACTTT.

This clonotype came up once. The genes are TRBV12-3 or TRBV12-4 and TRBJ2-2; D could derive from TRBD1 or TRBD2 (6 bases each). The germline V and J ends were trimmed by 0 bases and 8 bases, with 13 bases remaining between them. This CDR3 has 15 amino acids. CDR3: CASSLALGGTGELFF. The CDR3 bases are TGTGCCAGCAGTTTAGCGCTAGGGGGGACTGGGGAGCTGTTTTTT.

This clonotype came up a few times. The V and J genes are TRBV6-5 and TRBJ1-6; TRBD1 matches at 8 bases. The CDR3 is 14 residues long. The V and J ends lost 0 bases and 10 bases, in that order; junction bases with no gene match: 2. Germline CDR1 is MNHEY and CDR2 is SVGAGI. The CDR3 reads CASSYSGQGSPLHF. The CDR3 DNA is TGTGCCAGCAGTTACTCCGGACAGGGCTCACCCCTCCACTTT.

This clonotype occurred a few times. This chain joins TRBV6-1 and TRBJ2-7; D unresolved. In germline, CDR1 is MNHNS, CDR2 SASEGT. The CDR3 consists of 11 residues. Trimming cost V 7 bases and J 0 bases, with 4 bases left between them. CDR3 DNA: TGTGCCAGCACAAGCTCCTACGAGCAGTACTTC. Translated: CASTSSYEQYF.

The chain is built from TRBV20-1 and TRBJ2-7; 9 nucleotides align to TRBD2. This CDR3 region has 14 residues. Germline CDR1 is DFQATT and CDR2 is SNEGSKA (reference sequence). V trimming: 5 bases; J trimming: 0 bases; junction bases outside the gene matches: 5. The CDR3 sequence: CSAPERGVSYEQYF. As DNA, the CDR3 is TGCAGTGCTCCGGAGCGGGGGGTCTCCTACGAGCAGTACTTC.

This rearrangement joins TRBV19 to TRBJ1-5; a possible D gene is TRBD1 (6 bases). This CDR3 contains 13 residues. Looked up from germline, CDR1 is LNHDA and CDR2 is SQIVND (reference sequence). The V and J ends lost 5 bases and 6 bases respectively, with 11 bases between them. The CDR3 DNA sequence: TGTGCCAGTAGTTACAGGGTAGTTCAGCCCCAGCATTTT. This gives the protein CASSYRVVQPQHF. The whole variable domain, filled in from reference TRBV19 and TRBJ1-5, reads DGGITQSPKYLFRKEGQNVTLSCEQNLNHDAMYWYRQDPGQGLRLIYYSQIVNDFQKGDIAEGYSVSREKKESFPLTVTSAQKNPTAFYLCASSYRVVQPQHFGDGTRLSIL.

In its sample, this clonotype was seen a few times. The chain employs TRBV15 and TRBJ2-5; D possibly corresponds to TRBD1 (6 bases). Trimming stripped 4 bases from V and 3 bases from J, with 12 bases between. Per germline, CDR1 LNHNV and CDR2 YYDKDF (reference sequence). This CDR3 is built from 14 residues. CDR3 bases: TGTGCCACCAGCAAACGACAGGTAGAAGAGACCCAGTACTTC. As protein: CATSKRQVEETQYF. The full variable domain, rest sourced from reference TRBV15 and TRBJ2-5, is DAMVIQNPRYQVTQFGKPVTLSCSQTLNHNVMYWYQQKSSQAPKLLFHYYDKDFNNEADTPDNFQSRRPNTSFCFLDIRSPGLGDTAMYLCATSKRQVEETQYFGPGTRLLVL.

This clonotype was detected only a few times. The rearrangement joins TRBV10-2 to TRBJ1-1, with 8 bases matching TRBD1. Trimming took 2 bases from V and 11 from J; bases not matched to a gene: 4. CDR3 length: 12 residues. Per germline, CDR1 WSHSY and CDR2 SAAADI. The CDR3 sequence is CASSEADRAAFF. For the CDR3, the DNA is TGCGCCAGCAGTGAGGCGGACAGGGCCGCTTTCTTT.

Note on this clonotype: One end of the junction is discordant with germline, which a read error may explain. The genes are TRBV5-3 and TRBJ1-2; D gene uncertain. TRBV5-3 is an open reading frame, and its role is uncertain. This CDR3 has 16 amino acids. CDR3 DNA: TGTGCCAGCAGCTACTCGGGGAAGGAGGCTAACTATGGCTACACCTTC. This sequence encodes CASSYSGKEANYGYTF.

V is TRBV6-1 and J is TRBJ2-7, with TRBD2 as a possible D gene (6 bases). Looked up from germline, CDR1 is MNHNS and CDR2 is SASEGT. This CDR3 spans 13 amino acids. V dropped 6 bases and J dropped 6 bases, with 15 bases sitting between them. CDR3 nucleotide sequence: TGTGCCAGCAGAGACTGGGGAGGAGGCGAGCAGTACTTC. It encodes CASRDWGGGEQYF.

J is TRBJ2-5 and V is TRBV28, with TRBD2 matching 10 bases. The CDR3 is made up of 15 amino acids. V was clipped by 6 bases and J by 4 bases; unmatched bases: 8. Germline V gives CDR1 MDHEN, CDR2 SYDVKM. The CDR3 nucleotides read TGTGCCAGCAGGGCCCAGCGGGGGGGCCGAGAGACCCAGTACTTC. This gives the protein CASRAQRGGRETQYF.

The rearrangement joins TRBV6-1 to TRBJ2-7, with D uncertain. The CDR3 runs 11 residues. V lost 0 bases and J 13 bases, leaving 10 bases between the germline ends. The germline CDR1 and CDR2 sequences are MNHNS and SASEGT. This chain's CDR3 is CASSEALLSYF. For the CDR3, the DNA is TGTGCCAGCAGTGAAGCGCTTTTGAGCTACTTC.

The genes are TRBV7-9 and TRBJ2-7; D is ambiguous. Germline CDR1 SEHNR, CDR2 FQNEAQ (reference sequence). This CDR3 contains 15 residues. V lost 5 bases to trimming and J lost 3 bases, with 17 bases between them. CDR3: CASSAKPDRYYEQYF. DNA for the CDR3: TGTGCCAGCAGCGCGAAACCGGACCGTTACTACGAGCAGTACTTC.

V is TRBV11-2 and J is TRBJ1-5; a weak D match, TRBD1 (5 bases). The V end lost 5 bases, the J end lost 6 bases, and 14 bases lay between the germline ends. CDR1 SGHAT and CDR2 FQNNGV come from the germline V gene. The length of the CDR3 is 14 residues. The CDR3, as DNA: TGTGCCAGCAGCCCCGCAGCCGGGGGTCAGCCCCAGCATTTT. Translated: CASSPAAGGQPQHF.

This rearrangement joins TRBV9 to TRBJ1-1, with D possibly being TRBD1 (6 bases). The length of the CDR3 is 13 residues. Deletions cut 4 bases from V and 8 bases from J, with 15 bases between. The germline V gene has CDR1 SGDLS and CDR2 YYNGEE. CDR3 residues: CASSYRGGPEAFF. The DNA of the CDR3 is TGTGCCAGCAGCTACCGGGGGGGGCCCGAAGCTTTCTTT.